This entry is about one T cell receptor beta chain. The sample comes from a study of shared clonotypes between healthy human individuals. Loaded into unsorted PBMC replicate PCRs was roughly 300 ng DNA, about 30,000 T cell genomes. In the source study's methods: Filtering was not the same, since immunoSEQ gave junction-only sequences without quality scores. Data came from immunoSEQ multiplex PCR; TCRdb stores just in-frame clones and leaves some out. V and J calls and clone size are copied from that table; D and trimming were computed from the DNA. The sample gives approximately 500,000 clones, 60% to 85% of which show up once; over 10% is in the top ten. Per germline, CDR1 SGHTA and CDR2 FQGNSA. The CDR3 loop spans 14 amino acids. The trim removed 6 bases at V and 7 bases at J, leaving 11 bases unmatched. Genomic DNA from unsorted samples was obtained from around 88 million PBMCs (per sample).

This receptor was identified in a woman aged 40 to 49 in good health. Some clones in this sample may be carry-over from other donors' samples. The sequenced sample consisted of PBMCs. The V gene is TRBV7-2, the J gene TRBJ1-2; 7 positions agree with TRBD1. The CDR3 sequence is CASSPGPGGSGYTF. Here the CDR3 DNA reads TGTGCCAGCAGTCCAGGCCCAGGGGGAAGTGGCTACACCTTC.